This T cell receptor (beta chain) was documented in a study of long-term antiretroviral therapy in people with HIV. Looking at the study overall: Earliest sampling preceded the 2015 immediate-ART recommendation by about a decade. Study-wide results and caveats: ART adherence, viral resistance and therapy changes went unrecorded. Subsequent to ART, diversity was augmented yet persisted below that of transplant donor controls. Repertoires from HIV showed CDR3 length ranges narrower than those of controls.

They ran version v3.0 of the immunoSEQ assay at survey level. Here immunoSEQ multiplex PCR was the method, and the copy in TCRdb shows in-frame clones only, minus some. In the table there are around 21,000 clones, 70% to 90% of which are singletons. About this clone itself: The target antigen is unknown.

Trimming took off 1 base at V and 4 bases at J, with 10 bases between the two ends. The germline V gene has CDR1 SGHTA and CDR2 FQGNSA. The CDR3 covers 14 residues. Sequencing used unsorted PBMCs, obtained 2.3 years after starting antiretroviral therapy. J is TRBJ2-5 and V is TRBV7-2, with a possible D match to TRBD1 (6 bases). The sequence derives from a man between 60 and 75 years old with HIV. The CDR3 bases are TGTGCCAGCAGCTTAGGATCAGGGGTAGAGACCCAGTACTTC. Protein sequence: CASSLGSGVETQYF. Full variable domain (rest looked up from reference TRBV7-2 and TRBJ2-5): GAGVSQSPSNKVTEKGKDVELRCDPISGHTALYWYRQSLGQGLEFLIYFQGNSAPDKSGLPSDRFSAERTGGSVSTLTIQRTQQEDSAVYLCASSLGSGVETQYFGPGTRLLVL.